Following are 26 T cell receptor beta chains from one sample sequenced in a study of regulatory T cells in long-lasting Graves disease. CDR3 regions were amplified by Arm-PCR using iRepertoire HTBI primers to build TCR beta libraries. From the multiplex PCR reads, TCRdb called clonotypes with MiXCR, one entry per CDR3 protein. The data hold roughly 490,000 distinct CDR3 sequences, with approximately 22% observed a single time. Indicated time point: persistent/refractory GD, antithyroid drugs over 5 years with positive TRAb. PBMC RNA was the source of the TCR library. Sequences were derived from peripheral blood mononuclear cells (PBMCs), sampled when the disease was refractory, from a patient treated with antithyroid drugs. The origin of the receptors is a female donor with Graves disease.

This clonotype has a handful of counts. The rearrangement links TRBV27 to TRBJ2-2, with 7 bases lining up with TRBD1. Trimming cost V 7 bases and J 3 bases; bases outside gene matches: 8. Per germline, CDR1 MNHEY and CDR2 SMNVEV (reference sequence). The CDR3 has 15 residues. The CDR3 sequence is CASKRGGVDTGELFF. The CDR3 DNA follows: TGTGCCAGCAAGCGAGGGGGCGTTGACACCGGGGAGCTGTTTTTT.

The sample holds many counts of this clonotype. As DNA, the CDR3 is TGTGCCAGCAGCCCGGGGACCAATCAGCCCCAGCATTTT. Residues: CASSPGTNQPQHF. V usage is TRBV12-3 or TRBV12-4 and J usage is TRBJ1-5; tentative D call: TRBD1 (5 bases). There are 13 residues in the CDR3. Trimming shortened V by 6 bases and J by 3 bases, and 9 bases separated the two germline ends.

Regarding this clonotype: Possible read error: a much larger clone is one base away. The chain joins TRBV11-3 to TRBJ2-2, with D perhaps matching TRBD1 (6 bases). Between the trimmed V and J ends, which lost 8 bases and 0 bases, there was a span of 13 bases. This CDR3 is built from 15 residues. Germline V CDR1 and CDR2: SGHNT, YENEEA. As DNA, the CDR3 is TGTGCCAGCGACCAGGGGCTTACGAACACCGGGGAGCTGTTTTTT. Its protein product is CASDQGLTNTGELFF.

This clonotype was detected ten times or more. V gene TRBV28 combines with J gene TRBJ1-5; D gene uncertain. Germline CDR1 reads MDHEN; CDR2 reads SYDVKM. With 8 bases removed from V and 3 bases from J, the gap between germline ends came to 11 bases. The CDR3 has 13 residues. In DNA, the CDR3 is TGTGCCAGCCGAGTCGGGTTCAATCAGCCCCAGCATTTT. Translated: CASRVGFNQPQHF.

This clonotype was seen many times. J is TRBJ1-1 and V is TRBV28; a possible D gene is TRBD1 (6 bases). This CDR3 comprises 14 residues. Germline values: CDR1 MDHEN, CDR2 SYDVKM. With 3 bases removed from V and 6 bases from J, the gap between germline ends came to 14 bases. CDR3 in amino acids: CASSLGGALPEAFF. For the CDR3, the DNA is TGTGCCAGCAGTTTGGGGGGCGCTTTGCCTGAAGCTTTCTTT.

The chain combines TRBV7-2 with TRBJ1-5; 8 bases are shared with TRBD1. In germline, CDR1 is SGHTA, CDR2 FQGNSA. The CDR3 is 16 amino acids. V shed 5 bases and J 7 bases; nucleotides not matched to a gene: 13. The CDR3 bases are TGTGCCAGCAGCACAGATAACAGGGGGTCGGGGCAGCCCCAGCATTTT. This sequence encodes CASSTDNRGSGQPQHF.

This clonotype was detected many times. The chain combines TRBV2 with TRBJ1-1; D perhaps matches TRBD1 (5 bases). Germline-derived CDR1 and CDR2 are SNHLY and FYNNEI. The V and J ends lost 8 bases and 3 bases respectively, with 13 bases between them. The CDR3 has 13 residues. The CDR3 sequence: CASAAQGYTEAFF. CDR3 coding DNA: TGTGCCAGCGCAGCGCAGGGATACACTGAAGCTTTCTTT.

The chain employs TRBV5-1 and TRBJ1-1, with 9 bases aligning to TRBD1. V shed 0 bases and J 1 base; nucleotides not matched to a gene: 4. The CDR3 is 16 amino acids. CDR1 and CDR2 (germline): SGHRS, YFSETQ. CDR3 DNA sequence: TGCGCCAGCAGCTTGGGCAGGGACAGGGCGAACACTGAAGCTTTCTTT. This gives the protein CASSLGRDRANTEAFF. Full variable domain (rest looked up from reference TRBV5-1 and TRBJ1-1): KAGVTQTPRYLIKTRGQQVTLSCSPISGHRSVSWYQQTPGQGLQFLFEYFSETQRNKGNFPGRFSGRQFSNSRSEMNVSTLELGDSALYLCASSLGRDRANTEAFFGQGTRLTVV.

This clonotype was counted between two and nine times. DNA for the CDR3: TGCAGCGTTGGGGCGGGGACTCACACCGGGGAGCTGTTTTTT. Encoded protein: CSVGAGTHTGELFF. The V and J genes are TRBV29-1 and TRBJ2-2, with D possibly matching TRBD2 (6 bases). Germline CDR1 and CDR2: SQVTM and ANQGSEA. Trimming cost V 4 bases and J 3 bases, with 12 bases left between them. This CDR3 region has 14 residues.

V and J are TRBV20-1 and TRBJ1-5; D possibly corresponds to TRBD1 (6 bases). The CDR3 runs to 13 residues. The germline V gene has CDR1 DFQATT and CDR2 SNEGSKA (reference sequence). V was cut by 3 bases and J by 5 bases, with 11 bases left in between. DNA for the CDR3: TGCAGTGCTAGCCGGGACACCGATCAGCCCCAGCATTTT. Translating it yields CSASRDTDQPQHF.

The chain joins TRBV29-1 to TRBJ1-2; weak D call: TRBD1 (6 bases). Trimming took 6 bases from V and 8 from J, leaving 16 bases between them. The CDR3 is 12 residues long. Germline V gene sequence: CDR1 SQVTM, CDR2 ANQGSEA. The CDR3 sequence: CSVGLAGAGYTF. The CDR3 DNA reads as TGCAGCGTCGGACTGGCGGGGGCCGGCTACACCTTC. Full variable domain (remainder filled in from reference TRBV29-1 and TRBJ1-2): SAVISQKPSRDICQRGTSLTIQCQVDSQVTMMFWYRQQPGQSLTLIATANQGSEATYESGFVIDKFPISRPNLTFSTLTVSNMSPEDSSIYLCSVGLAGAGYTFGSGTRLTVV.

This clonotype has at least ten counts. The gene calls are TRBV2 and TRBJ1-1; 9 bases are a match to TRBD1. V trimming: 7 bases; J trimming: 5 bases; junction bases outside the gene matches: 11. The CDR3 is 15 residues long. The V gene's germline CDR1 is SNHLY and CDR2 FYNNEI. CDR3 loop: CASITGQGGRTEAFF. The CDR3 nucleotides are TGTGCCAGCATTACGGGACAGGGAGGGAGAACTGAAGCTTTCTTT.

V and J are TRBV11-3 and TRBJ1-5; 9 nucleotides agree with TRBD1. There are 18 residues in the CDR3. The V gene's germline CDR1 is SGHNT and CDR2 YENEEA. J was trimmed by 0 bases and V by 5 bases; bases with no gene match: 11. CDR3 coding DNA: TGTGCCAGCAGCCCACGACAGGGGGGTAAGAATAGCAATCAGCCCCAGCATTTT. Translating gives CASSPRQGGKNSNQPQHF.

The gene calls are TRBV28 and TRBJ2-2; D might be TRBD2 (5 bases). Germline V lookup: CDR1 MDHEN, CDR2 SYDVKM. V dropped 3 bases and J dropped 5 bases, with 13 bases sitting between them. The CDR3 covers 15 residues. The CDR3 reads CASSFWGEGTGELFF. CDR3 bases: TGTGCCAGCAGTTTTTGGGGAGAGGGAACCGGGGAGCTGTTTTTT.

This clonotype was found a few times. The rearrangement uses TRBV16 and TRBJ1-1, with D hard to call. The CDR3 is made up of 14 amino acids. The germline V gene has CDR1 KGHSY and CDR2 FQNENV. Trimming left V 0 bases short and J 1 base short, with 6 bases between. The CDR3 region has the DNA TGTGCCAGCAGCCAATCCTTAGGGAACACTGAAGCTTTCTTT. Translating gives CASSQSLGNTEAFF.

Many counts were recorded for this clonotype. The rearrangement uses TRBV27 and TRBJ1-2; 8 positions agree with TRBD1. The CDR3 extends over 14 amino acids. V gave up 5 bases and J gave up 2 bases; unmatched junction bases: 4. Per germline, CDR1 MNHEY and CDR2 SMNVEV (reference sequence). Written as DNA, the CDR3 is TGTGCCAGCAGTAACCGGACAGGGAACTATGGCTACACCTTC. This gives the protein CASSNRTGNYGYTF.

This clonotype was seen many times. This chain uses TRBV2 with TRBJ1-3, with D perhaps TRBD1 (6 bases). The CDR3 has 12 residues. Germline loops: CDR1 SNHLY, CDR2 FYNNEI. Trimming took off 11 bases at V and 8 bases at J, with 16 bases between the two ends. In DNA form, the CDR3 reads TGTGCCTGCTTGATGAGACAGGACACCATATATTTT. This gives the protein CACLMRQDTIYF. The complete variable domain, with remaining parts taken from reference TRBV2 and TRBJ1-3, reads EPEVTQTPSHQVTQMGQEVILRCVPISNHLYFYWYRQILGQKVEFLVSFYNNEISEKSEIFDDQFSVERPDGSNFTLKIRSTKLEDSAMYFCACLMRQDTIYFGEGSWLTVV.

This clonotype showed up many times. The J gene is TRBJ2-2, the V gene TRBV28; weak D call: TRBD2 (6 bases). The ends were cut back, 5 bases at V and 3 bases at J, with 13 bases in the middle. Germline CDR1 MDHEN, CDR2 SYDVKM. The CDR3 runs to 15 residues. The CDR3 reads CASSQDTSYTGELFF. CDR3 bases: TGTGCCAGCAGTCAAGATACTAGCTACACCGGGGAGCTGTTTTTT.

This clonotype was recorded at least ten times. This chain joins TRBV12-3 or TRBV12-4 and TRBJ1-2; D is perhaps TRBD1 (6 bases). The CDR3 extends over 13 amino acids. The V end lost 5 bases, the J end lost 4 bases, and 11 bases lay between the germline ends. This chain's CDR3 is CASSRRQAYGYTF. The CDR3 bases are TGTGCCAGCAGTAGGCGACAGGCCTATGGCTACACCTTC.

This clonotype was picked up a small number of times. The rearrangement joins TRBV3-1 to TRBJ1-5; possible D gene TRBD1, 5 bases. The CDR3 consists of 17 residues. V lost 3 bases and J lost 5, with 20 bases in between. The germline CDR1 and CDR2 sequences are LGHDT and YNNKEL (reference sequence). In DNA, the CDR3 is TGTGCCAGCAGCCAGGGTGTTGGGGCGGCCCTAGATCAGCCCCAGCATTTT. Translated, it gives CASSQGVGAALDQPQHF. Looking up the rest from reference TRBV3-1 and TRBJ1-5 gives the full variable domain: DTAVSQTPKYLVTQMGNDKSIKCEQNLGHDTMYWYKQDSKKFLKIMFSYNNKELIINETVPNRFSPKSPDKAHLNLHINSLELGDSAVYFCASSQGVGAALDQPQHFGDGTRLSIL.

The chain links TRBV19 to TRBJ2-7; TRBD1 matches at 7 bases. Germline CDR1 LNHDA, CDR2 SQIVND (reference sequence). There are 15 residues in the CDR3. With V trimmed by 5 bases and J by 3 bases, 10 bases remained unmatched. The CDR3 DNA follows: TGTGCCAGTAGTCTCCGGGACAGCATATTCTACGAGCAGTACTTC. Its translation is CASSLRDSIFYEQYF.

The chain carries TRBV5-6 and TRBJ2-5, with D possibly being TRBD2 (7 bases). The V end lost 9 bases, the J end lost 5 bases, and 17 bases lay between the germline ends. Germline loops: CDR1 SGHDT, CDR2 YYEEEE. The CDR3 is 13 amino acids. The CDR3 region has the DNA TGTGCCATCCGGGGGGCGGAAAGGGAGACCCAGTACTTC. Amino acids: CAIRGAERETQYF.

This clonotype came up a few times. V is TRBV20-1 and J is TRBJ1-4, with a possible D match to TRBD1 (5 bases). The CDR3 sequence is 12 residues long. V was trimmed by 8 bases and J by 8 bases, leaving 15 bases between them. The germline CDR1 and CDR2 sequences are DFQATT and SNEGSKA (reference sequence). CDR3 nucleotide sequence: TGCAGTACTTTCGGGGGGAACGAAAAACTGTTTTTT. Its protein product is CSTFGGNEKLFF.

A few counts support this clonotype. The V call is TRBV20-1, the J call TRBJ2-7, with D possibly matching TRBD2 (7 bases). The germline gives CDR1 DFQATT, CDR2 SNEGSKA (reference sequence). The CDR3 contains 14 residues. With 0 bases removed from V and 5 bases from J, the gap between germline ends came to 14 bases. CDR3 residues: CSARERGGEDEQYF. Written as DNA, the CDR3 is TGCAGTGCTAGAGAAAGGGGGGGTGAAGACGAGCAGTACTTC.

This clonotype was seen many times. This rearrangement joins TRBV28 to TRBJ1-5; D unclear. The CDR3 spans 14 residues. V lost 2 bases and J lost 11, with 16 bases in between. Germline V gives CDR1 MDHEN, CDR2 SYDVKM. The CDR3 region is CASSLEGGPGTQHF. In DNA form, the CDR3 reads TGTGCCAGCAGTTTAGAGGGCGGTCCGGGGACCCAGCATTTT. Combining the CDR3 with reference TRBV28 and TRBJ1-5 gives the whole variable domain DVKVTQSSRYLVKRTGEKVFLECVQDMDHENMFWYRQDPGLGLRLIYFSYDVKMKEKGDIPEGYSVSREKKERFSLILESASTNQTSMYLCASSLEGGPGTQHFGDGTRLSIL.

This clonotype was seen at least ten times. V is TRBV28 and J is TRBJ1-1; weak D call: TRBD1 (5 bases). Trimming pared 5 bases from V and 8 bases from J, leaving 21 bases between. The CDR3 spans 15 residues. The germline V gene encodes CDR1 MDHEN and CDR2 SYDVKM. As DNA, the CDR3 is TGTGCCAGCAGTCCGCTCGGGACCGAGCCTTCAGAAGCTTTCTTT. Residues: CASSPLGTEPSEAFF.